The 7 T cell receptor beta chains below were found in one sample sequenced in a study of blood T cell repertoires in COVID-19 (TCRdb year 2020). Libraries were made using the immunoSEQ multiplex PCR assay. TCRdb stores this immuneACCESS table with in-frame sequences only. Part of the clones is absent; in the studies checked, under half of the shortfall reflects unresolved V genes, and no reason is known for the rest. Present in this sample are 25,000 to 30,000 clones, 89% of which were seen just once. About 48% of the sample lies in the top ten. Sequencing was done on a sample of peripheral blood. The receptors here all came from a human donor with acute or convalescent COVID-19. The donor label of this sample is uncertain.

The CDR3 DNA follows: TGCAGTGCTAGTAAGGCTAGCGGGGGTTACAATGAGCAGTTCTTC. This gives the protein CSASKASGGYNEQFF. The J gene is TRBJ2-1, the V gene TRBV20-1; 10 bases agree with TRBD2. The V and J ends lost 3 bases and 4 bases, in that order; junction bases with no gene match: 6. The CDR3 covers 15 residues. Germline V CDR1 and CDR2: DFQATT, SNEGSKA (reference sequence).

This clone was detected once. The J gene is TRBJ2-1, the V gene TRBV12-3 or TRBV12-4, with D tentatively TRBD2 (5 bases). The germline V and J ends were trimmed by 5 bases and 6 bases, with 8 bases remaining between them. This CDR3 spans 12 amino acids. CDR3 region: CASSRRGNEQFF. The CDR3 bases are TGTGCCAGCAGTCGACGGGGCAATGAGCAGTTCTTC.

The chain is built from TRBV15 and TRBJ1-2, with TRBD1 matching over 7 bases. Trimming took 5 bases from V and 3 from J; bases not matched to a gene: 9. CDR1 is LNHNV and CDR2 is YYDKDF in the germline V gene (reference sequence). The CDR3 is made up of 15 amino acids. DNA of the CDR3: TGTGCCACCAGCTGGCGAGGCAGGGGGGACTATGGCTACACCTTC. Translated, it gives CATSWRGRGDYGYTF.

The chain carries TRBV15 and TRBJ1-5, with 7 bases identical to TRBD1. Trimming took 1 base from V and 3 from J; bases not matched to a gene: 6. The CDR3 contains 16 residues. Germline V gene lookup returns CDR1 LNHNV and CDR2 YYDKDF (reference sequence). The CDR3 sequence: CATSRVTGALNQPQHF. CDR3 DNA: TGTGCCACCAGCAGAGTTACAGGGGCCCTCAATCAGCCCCAGCATTTT.

The chain links TRBV5-6 to TRBJ1-2; possible D gene TRBD1, 5 bases. Germline V lookup: CDR1 SGHDT, CDR2 YYEEEE. V was trimmed by 1 base and J by 0 bases, leaving 10 bases between them. This CDR3 is built from 15 residues. CDR3 amino acids: CASSLLGRTNYGYTF. The CDR3 nucleotides read TGTGCCAGCAGCTTGTTGGGGCGGACTAACTATGGCTACACCTTC.

CDR3 residues: CASSVNRAGNTIYF. The CDR3 DNA reads TGTGCCAGCAGCGTAAACAGGGCTGGAAACACCATATATTTT. The chain links TRBV9 to TRBJ1-3, with D perhaps TRBD1 (6 bases). V lost 1 base and J 2 bases, leaving 7 bases between the germline ends. The CDR3 sequence is 14 residues long. Germline CDR1 and CDR2: SGDLS and YYNGEE.

The V gene is TRBV28, the J gene TRBJ2-6, with D possibly TRBD2 on 7 matching bases. The CDR3 runs to 17 residues. Germline V gene sequence: CDR1 MDHEN, CDR2 SYDVKM. V lost 6 bases to trimming and J lost 1 base, with 16 bases between them. CDR3 residues: CASRIGGGVSGANVLTF. The CDR3 nucleotides are TGTGCCAGCAGGATAGGAGGGGGGGTTTCTGGGGCCAACGTCCTGACTTTC.